The 19 T cell receptor beta chains below all came from one sample that was sequenced in a study of blood T cell repertoires in COVID-19. Clones were read by immunoSEQ multiplex PCR, and TCRdb kept only the in-frame ones, dropping some. Altogether roughly 50,000 clones are present, around 84% being singletons, with the ten largest covering 12%. The material sequenced was peripheral blood. Source of these receptors: a man aged 65-85 years with active COVID-19.

The chain is built from TRBV7-2 and TRBJ1-2; TRBD1 might be the D (6 bases). The CDR3 runs 15 residues. V lost 5 bases and J 4 bases, leaving 17 bases between the germline ends. CDR1 is SGHTA and CDR2 is FQGNSA in the germline V gene. Written as DNA, the CDR3 is TGTGCCAGCAGCCTTACTGGGGGCGCGGGCTATGGCTACACCTTC. It codes for CASSLTGGAGYGYTF.

This clone is labeled large. V gene TRBV3-1 (or the pseudogene TRBV3-2) combines with J gene TRBJ1-1; 7 bases are a match to TRBD1. V shed 11 bases and J 1 base; nucleotides not matched to a gene: 13. The germline CDR1 and CDR2 sequences are LGHDT and YNNKEL (reference sequence). The CDR3 runs to 15 residues. CDR3 in amino acids: CAGDRVRNWNTEAFF. The CDR3 bases are TGTGCCGGAGACAGGGTCAGAAATTGGAACACTGAAGCTTTCTTT.

Worth noting for this clone: The junction differs from germline at one of its ends, possibly a read error. The chain employs TRBV12-5 and TRBJ2-2, with TRBD1 matching 7 bases. The CDR3 contains 15 residues. The germline V gene has CDR1 LGHNT and CDR2 FRNRAP. The CDR3 sequence: CASGSTGQYPGELFF. Written as DNA, the CDR3 is TGTGCTAGTGGTTCCACGGGACAGTACCCCGGGGAGTTGTTTTTT. Drawing the rest from reference TRBV12-5 and TRBJ2-2, the complete variable domain is DARVTQTPRHKVTEMGQEVTMRCQPILGHNTVFWYRQTMMQGLELLAYFRNRAPLDDSGMPKDRFSAEMPDATLATLKIQPSEPRDSAVYFCASGSTGQYPGELFFGEGSRLTVL.

The chain links TRBV19 to TRBJ2-7; D gene unclear. There are 14 residues in the CDR3. V was shortened by 2 bases and J by 1 base, with 9 bases between the two germline ends. Per the germline V gene, CDR1 is LNHDA and CDR2 is SQIVND (reference sequence). The chain's CDR3 is CASSISLQSYEQYF. The DNA of the CDR3 is TGTGCCAGTAGTATAAGCCTTCAATCCTACGAGCAGTACTTC.

The chain has TRBV7-9 and TRBJ2-2; 7 positions match TRBD1. The CDR3 loop spans 15 amino acids. CDR1 and CDR2 (germline): SEHNR, FQNEAQ (reference sequence). With V trimmed by 5 bases and J by 1 base, 4 bases remained unmatched. CDR3: CASSARQGNTGELFF. The CDR3 DNA is TGTGCCAGCAGCGCCCGACAGGGGAACACCGGGGAGCTGTTTTTT.

This clone showed up just a few times. The chain uses TRBV11-3 and TRBJ2-7; TRBD1 might be the D (6 bases). Germline CDR1 SGHNT, CDR2 YENEEA. There are 12 residues in the CDR3. Trimming removed 7 bases from V and 5 bases from J, with 12 bases in between. The CDR3: CASTQQGHEQYF. CDR3 sequence (DNA): TGTGCCAGCACGCAACAGGGCCACGAGCAGTACTTC.

The V gene is TRBV5-1, the J gene TRBJ1-2; possible D gene TRBD1, 6 bases. The CDR3 has 12 amino acids. V was shortened by 7 bases and J by 0 bases, with 7 bases between the two germline ends. Germline CDR1 is SGHRS and CDR2 is YFSETQ. The CDR3 bases are TGCGCCAGCGGACAGACTAACTATGGCTACACCTTC. Encoded protein: CASGQTNYGYTF.

This clone was detected only a few times. The rearrangement joins TRBV9 to TRBJ2-6; 7 positions match TRBD1. The CDR3 covers 17 residues. The trim removed 4 bases at V and 4 bases at J, leaving 11 bases unmatched. Germline CDR1 is SGDLS and CDR2 is YYNGEE. CDR3: CASSTRSRGSGANVLTF. The CDR3 bases are TGTGCCAGCAGCACCCGATCCAGGGGGTCAGGGGCCAACGTCCTGACTTTC.

The rearrangement joins TRBV18 to TRBJ1-2; 7 bases align to TRBD1. The V segment lost 3 bases and the J segment 2 bases; nucleotides outside the gene matches: 3. The germline CDR1 and CDR2 sequences are KGHSH and LQKENI. CDR3 length equals 14 residues. The CDR3 sequence: CASSPPQGNYGYTF. The CDR3 DNA sequence: TGTGCCAGCTCACCGCCACAGGGGAACTATGGCTACACCTTC.

This chain links TRBV27 with TRBJ1-2; D is unresolved. V lost 7 bases to trimming and J lost 5 bases, with 20 bases between them. The germline V gene encodes CDR1 MNHEY and CDR2 SMNVEV (reference sequence). The CDR3 is 15 amino acids. In DNA, the CDR3 is TGTGCCAGCAAATATTCCGGAGGTCATGAATATGGCTACACCTTC. This codes for CASKYSGGHEYGYTF.

Here the CDR3 DNA reads TGTGCCACCAGCGGGGGGGGGACCACAGATACGCAGTATTTT. Its protein product is CATSGGGTTDTQYF. J is TRBJ2-3 and V is TRBV15; TRBD2 matches 7 bases. Germline V lookup: CDR1 LNHNV, CDR2 YYDKDF (reference sequence). V was clipped by 5 bases and J by 2 bases; unmatched bases: 4. The CDR3 is 14 amino acids.

DNA for the CDR3: TGTGCCAGCAGCAACAGGTTAGGAGAGACCCAGTACTTC. It encodes CASSNRLGETQYF. The V call is TRBV12-3 or TRBV12-4, the J call TRBJ2-5, with a possible D match to TRBD1 (5 bases). This CDR3 is 13 amino acids long. Between the trimmed V and J ends, which lost 6 bases and 4 bases, there was a span of 12 bases.

The gene calls are TRBV4-3 and TRBJ2-2, with TRBD2 matching 7 bases. This CDR3 has 16 amino acids. Trimming removed 6 bases from V and 5 bases from J; junction bases left unmatched: 12. CDR1 and CDR2 (germline): LGHNA, YSLEER. The CDR3 is CASSLERGIRTGELFF. Here the CDR3 DNA reads TGCGCCAGCAGTCTTGAGCGGGGAATTCGGACCGGGGAGCTGTTTTTT.

The chain links TRBV7-2 to TRBJ2-7; 9 bases agree with TRBD2. The junction had 9 bases not matched to a gene; V was cut back by 4 bases and J by 5 bases. From germline, CDR1 is SGHTA and CDR2 FQGNSA. This CDR3 contains 15 residues. The CDR3 loop reads CASSSIAGALDEQYF. The CDR3 DNA reads as TGTGCCAGCAGCTCGATAGCGGGGGCCTTGGACGAGCAGTACTTC.

This chain connects TRBV4-2 to TRBJ1-1; possible D gene TRBD1, 5 bases. There are 15 residues in the CDR3. From germline, CDR1 is LGHNA and CDR2 YNFKEQ. The V gene lost 3 bases and the J gene lost 11 bases, with 22 bases spanning the gap. CDR3 in amino acids: CASSQEGAGLPRAFF. In nucleotides, the CDR3 is TGTGCCAGCAGCCAGGAGGGTGCGGGACTCCCGAGGGCTTTCTTT.

The chain has TRBV5-1 and TRBJ1-1, with 8 nucleotides matching TRBD1. The V and J ends lost 3 bases and 0 bases, in that order; junction bases with no gene match: 4. This CDR3 spans 15 amino acids. Germline loops: CDR1 SGHRS, CDR2 YFSETQ. CDR3 loop: CASSYGTGLNTEAFF. In DNA form, the CDR3 reads TGCGCCAGCAGCTATGGGACAGGCTTGAACACTGAAGCTTTCTTT.

The chain recombines TRBV19 with TRBJ2-2; D possibly corresponds to TRBD2 (6 bases). Trimming took off 5 bases at V and 1 base at J, with 11 bases between the two ends. Germline lookup yields CDR1 LNHDA and CDR2 SQIVND (reference sequence). There are 15 residues in the CDR3. CDR3 DNA sequence: TGTGCCAGTAGTCCCCGGAGGGGGAACACCGGGGAGCTGTTTTTT. As protein: CASSPRRGNTGELFF. The entire variable domain, with the rest obtained from reference TRBV19 and TRBJ2-2, is as follows: DGGITQSPKYLFRKEGQNVTLSCEQNLNHDAMYWYRQDPGQGLRLIYYSQIVNDFQKGDIAEGYSVSREKKESFPLTVTSAQKNPTAFYLCASSPRRGNTGELFFGEGSRLTVL.

The chain couples TRBV19 to TRBJ2-3; a possible D gene is TRBD2 (5 bases). Trimming cost V 6 bases and J 5 bases, with 12 bases left between them. The germline gives CDR1 LNHDA, CDR2 SQIVND (reference sequence). The CDR3 runs 13 residues. CDR3 DNA sequence: TGTGCCAGTAGGCCCCCGGCGGGAGATACGCAGTATTTT. Translating gives CASRPPAGDTQYF.

By its share, this clone is medium-sized (0.01 to 0.1%). The chain links TRBV29-1 to TRBJ1-2, with 7 bases fitting TRBD1. The germline CDR1 and CDR2 sequences are SQVTM and ANQGSEA. The CDR3 sequence is 13 residues long. The ends lost 7 bases at V and 7 bases at J; junction bases unmatched: 12. The CDR3 region is CSAEGAGAGGYTF. Written as DNA, the CDR3 is TGCAGCGCCGAGGGGGCAGGGGCGGGTGGCTACACCTTC.